A single sample is the source of the 24 T cell receptor beta chains below, sequenced in a study of tumor-infiltrating lymphocytes in primary liver carcinoma (dated by TCRdb to 2016 to 2017). Total RNA and DNA were co-extracted without cell sorting from 20-30 mg of bulk tissue using the AllPrep DNA/RNA mini kit. The data were produced on an Illumina HiSeq 2500. TCRbeta-specific cDNA was reverse-transcribed from approximately 500 ng total RNA using a constant-region primer and ProtoScript II reverse transcriptase. TCRbeta libraries were built with three nested multiplex PCR rounds, a slightly modified ARM-PCR procedure. Each of the first two PCR rounds ran for 10 cycles and used multiplex TRBV1-TRBV30 forward primers together with a Cbeta reverse primer. TCRdb redid the processing of the public reads, applying fastp at Q25 and MiXCR, and retained in-frame beta chains. Rows matching on CDR3 protein sequence are summarized as one entry with the most common DNA and genes. Within this sample are 95,000 to 100,000 distinct CDR3 sequences, with about two thirds of them counted one time only. Around 12% of the sample lies in the top ten.

Material: liver tumor tissue from sampling region 2. The cell subset or site label, as the study defines it: tumor region T2, inferior pole. All receptors derive from a woman in her sixties or seventies with primary liver carcinoma and hepatitis B virus infection.

With regard to this clonotype: Germline and junction disagree at one end, which may indicate a read error. The V call is TRBV11-1, the J call TRBJ2-1, with 8 bases fitting TRBD2. Per the germline V gene, CDR1 is SGHAT and CDR2 is FQDESV (reference sequence). The CDR3 runs 14 residues. This CDR3 reads CVSRLDGGGEKQFF. DNA of the CDR3: TGTGTCAGCAGGTTAGACGGGGGGGGGGAAAAACAGTTCTTC.

The CDR3 bases are TGCAGTGCTCAGCCCCCGCGGGAGGCCTACAATGAGCAGTTCTTC. It codes for CSAQPPREAYNEQFF. The chain combines TRBV20-1 with TRBJ2-1, with 8 bases lining up with TRBD2. Germline V gene sequence: CDR1 DFQATT, CDR2 SNEGSKA (reference sequence). Germline trimming cut 5 bases from V and 2 bases from J; bases unmatched to any gene: 8. This CDR3 has 15 residues.

The table lists this clonotype with a count of one. At one end, the junction sequence differs from germline, possibly due to a read error. This rearrangement joins TRBV5-1 to TRBJ1-2, with a tentative D call TRBD1 (6 bases). CDR3 length: 14 residues. Germline loops: CDR1 SGHRS, CDR2 YFSETQ. Here the CDR3 reads CAGSSVVGGYGYTF. The CDR3 nucleotides are TGTGCCGGCAGCTCTGTGGTAGGGGGCTATGGCTACACCTTC.

Concerning this clonotype: One end of the junction does not line up with germline, which may come from a read error. The chain employs TRBV11-2 and TRBJ2-5; D is unresolved. Germline loops: CDR1 SGHAT, CDR2 FQNNGV. This CDR3 is 13 amino acids long. CDR3 nucleotides: TGTGCAAGCAGCTTGGTGGTCCAAGAGACCCAGTACTTC. The encoded protein is CASSLVVQETQYF.

Concerning this clonotype: The junction departs from germline at one end; a sequencing error may be responsible. The chain couples TRBV29-1 to TRBJ2-2, with TRBD1 identical over 8 bases. The length of the CDR3 is 16 residues. Per germline, CDR1 SQVTM and CDR2 ANQGSEA. CDR3 loop: CSVANGQGMGTGELLF. The CDR3, as DNA: TGCAGCGTTGCTAACGGACAGGGCATGGGGACCGGGGAGCTGCTTTTT.

A note on this clonotype: No conserved phenylalanine or tryptophan ends this CDR3, so it is likely a read error. The limits of the CDR3 on the DNA are not certain, so only TCRdb's listed CDR3 is given. CDR3: CASSPTSGIIDTQYY. The chain uses TRBV5-1 and TRBJ2-3; the table's TRBD2 call for D was not verified on the DNA. The germline gives CDR1 SGHRS, CDR2 YFSETQ. Inclusive of both ends, the CDR3 amounts to 15 amino acids.

V gene TRBV20-1 combines with J gene TRBJ2-1; 11 nucleotides line up with TRBD2. V dropped 3 bases and J dropped 7; count of bases not matched to a gene: 8. CDR1 and CDR2 (germline): DFQATT, SNEGSKA (reference sequence). The length of the CDR3 is 15 residues. CDR3 region: CSASALAGGRNEQFF. The DNA for the CDR3 is TGCAGTGCTAGCGCGTTAGCGGGAGGGAGGAATGAGCAGTTCTTC.

This clonotype was counted once. At one end, the junction sequence differs from germline, possibly due to a read error. The J gene is TRBJ2-1, the V gene TRBV12-3 or TRBV12-4; TRBD2 agrees at 10 bases. The CDR3 contains 18 residues. The CDR3 coding sequence is TGTGCCAGTAGTTTAGGGACTAGCGCGAGGCCGTCCTACAATGAGCAGTTCTTC. This sequence encodes CASSLGTSARPSYNEQFF.

A note on this clonotype: Given the absence of the conserved phenylalanine or tryptophan at the CDR3 end, a read error is likely. CDR3 bases: TGTACCAGCAGCTTTTCAGTCTCCACCTACGAGCAGTACTTG. Its translation is CTSSFSVSTYEQYL. This sequence joins TRBV5-4 and TRBJ2-7; D gene unclear. Germline V gene lookup returns CDR1 SGHNT and CDR2 YYREEE (reference sequence). The length of the CDR3 is 14 residues.

The table lists this clonotype with many counts. V and J are TRBV5-6 and TRBJ2-1, with D maybe TRBD2 (6 bases). With 3 bases removed from V and 9 bases from J, the gap between germline ends came to 10 bases. CDR3 length: 12 amino acids. Germline V gives CDR1 SGHDT, CDR2 YYEEEE. The CDR3 sequence is CASSSGLPEQFF. CDR3 DNA sequence: TGTGCCAGCAGCTCCGGACTACCTGAGCAGTTCTTC.

A note on this clonotype: At one boundary the junction diverges from the germline segment, which might be a read error. The chain combines TRBV6-1 with TRBJ2-1; D not resolved. The CDR3 has 14 residues. CDR1 is MNHNS, CDR2 SASEGT, per germline. The CDR3, as DNA: TGTGCCAGCAGTGAAGTCGCCATCTACAATGAGCACTTCTTC. It translates to CASSEVAIYNEHFF.

This clonotype showed up many times. The genes are TRBV12-3 or TRBV12-4 and TRBJ2-3; D gene ambiguous. V was cut by 5 bases and J by 5 bases, with 17 bases left in between. The CDR3 has 15 amino acids. The CDR3 DNA follows: TGTGCCAGCAGTCCCCGCGCGACCCTCGTAGATACGCAGTATTTT. Its translation: CASSPRATLVDTQYF.

Comment on this clonotype: The germline gene is not matched at one end of the junction; a read error may be the cause. This chain connects TRBV5-1 to TRBJ2-3; the D gene is possibly TRBD1 (7 bases). The germline gives CDR1 SGHRS, CDR2 YFSETQ. The CDR3 is 16 amino acids. The DNA of the CDR3 is TGCGCCGGCAGCCCGGGGGCAGGGGGGCAACGGGATACGCAGTATTTT. It yields the protein CAGSPGAGGQRDTQYF.

V and J are TRBV11-2 and TRBJ1-2; D ambiguous. The germline CDR1 and CDR2 sequences are SGHAT and FQNNGV. V was trimmed by 9 bases and J by 12 bases, leaving 17 bases between them. The CDR3 is 11 residues long. The CDR3 loop reads CARSPGYGHTF. CDR3 DNA: TGTGCCAGGAGCCCTGGCTACGGCCACACCTTC.

This clonotype was recorded at least ten times. The chain has TRBV7-8 and TRBJ1-5; no definite D call. The CDR3 totals 14 residues. V was trimmed by 1 base and J by 2 bases, leaving 6 bases between them. Germline V gene data show CDR1 as SGHVS and CDR2 as FQNEAQ. CDR3 sequence reads: CASSLGWGNQPQHF. The CDR3 nucleotides are TGTGCCAGCAGCTTAGGTTGGGGCAATCAGCCCCAGCATTTT.

Comments on this clonotype: A read error may explain this, as a much larger clone is one base away. V gene TRBV4-1 combines with J gene TRBJ1-6; TRBD1 aligns across 7 bases. Per germline, CDR1 MGHRA and CDR2 YSYEKL. The CDR3 is made up of 15 amino acids. V gave up 0 bases and J gave up 7 bases; unmatched junction bases: 3. The CDR3 DNA sequence: TGCGCCAGCAGCCAAGACAGACAGGGAAATTCACCCCTCCACTTT. It translates to CASSQDRQGNSPLHF.

This clonotype showed up many times. The chain combines TRBV6-1 with TRBJ1-5; no firm D call. V was shortened by 4 bases and J by 7 bases, with 14 bases between the two germline ends. The germline CDR1 and CDR2 sequences are MNHNS and SASEGT. This CDR3 spans 14 amino acids. DNA of the CDR3: TGTGCCAGCAGTGTCTGGACTATGGGGCAGCCCCAGCATTTT. Amino acids: CASSVWTMGQPQHF.

Concerning this clonotype itself: One end of the junction fails to match germline, which may point to a read error. This sequence joins TRBV11-2 and TRBJ2-7; D call uncertain. This CDR3 comprises 11 residues. The germline gives CDR1 SGHAT, CDR2 FQNNGV. The CDR3 region has the DNA TGTGTCAGCAGCCCGGATTACGAGCAGTACTTC. It is translated as CVSSPDYEQYF.

Many counts were recorded for this clonotype. This chain connects TRBV5-4 to TRBJ2-5; 8 bases are shared with TRBD1. Unmatched junction bases numbered 3, after V lost 0 bases and J lost 2 bases. The CDR3 has 15 residues. Germline CDR1 and CDR2: SGHNT and YYREEE (reference sequence). CDR3 region: CASSLARDRQETQYF. The CDR3 nucleotides are TGTGCCAGCAGCTTGGCCAGGGACAGGCAAGAGACCCAGTACTTC.

This clonotype has ten or more counts. V and J are TRBV6-1 and TRBJ2-5; 7 bases align to TRBD1. The germline V gene has CDR1 MNHNS and CDR2 SASEGT. This CDR3 comprises 13 residues. The ends lost 6 bases at V and 2 bases at J; junction bases unmatched: 3. The CDR3 DNA follows: TGTGCCAGCAGCCCGGGACAGCAAGAGACCCAGTACTTC. This sequence encodes CASSPGQQETQYF.

The V gene is TRBV7-3, the J gene TRBJ2-1; D tentatively fits TRBD1 or TRBD2 (5 bases each). Germline V gene data show CDR1 as SGHTA and CDR2 as FQGTGA. The CDR3 is 15 residues long. V was trimmed by 6 bases and J by 9 bases, leaving 21 bases between them. The CDR3 sequence is CASSLSGSSQGEQFF. Written as DNA, the CDR3 is TGTGCCAGCAGTTTATCGGGGTCATCGCAGGGTGAGCAGTTCTTC.

Worth noting for this clonotype: At one end the junction does not follow the germline gene, possibly because of a read error. The rearrangement uses TRBV6-2 or TRBV6-3 and TRBJ2-7; tentatively, D is TRBD1 (6 bases). The CDR3 is made up of 17 amino acids. CDR1 is MNHEY and CDR2 is SVGEGT in the germline V gene. CDR3 sequence (DNA): TGTGCCAGCATTCCAGGACAGTGGGCCTCCCTCTACTACGAACAGTACTTC. Its translation: CASIPGQWASLYYEQYF.

In this sample, this clonotype turned up a few times. Germline is not matched at one junction end, which may reflect a read error. The V and J genes are TRBV6-2 or TRBV6-3 and TRBJ2-7; tentatively, D is TRBD1 (6 bases). This CDR3 region has 15 residues. Germline V gives CDR1 MNHEY, CDR2 SVGEGT. CDR3: CVSSSGTNPSGEQYF. The CDR3 nucleotides read TGTGTCAGCAGTTCCGGGACAAACCCCTCGGGGGAGCAGTACTTC.

This clonotype was detected only once. V is TRBV11-2 and J is TRBJ2-2, with D perhaps matching TRBD2 (6 bases). CDR3 size: 15 residues. CDR1 and CDR2 from the germline V gene are SGHAT and FQNNGV. CDR3: CDSSWGDPDTGELFF. For the CDR3, the DNA is TGTGACAGTAGCTGGGGGGATCCGGACACCGGGGAGCTGTTTTTT.